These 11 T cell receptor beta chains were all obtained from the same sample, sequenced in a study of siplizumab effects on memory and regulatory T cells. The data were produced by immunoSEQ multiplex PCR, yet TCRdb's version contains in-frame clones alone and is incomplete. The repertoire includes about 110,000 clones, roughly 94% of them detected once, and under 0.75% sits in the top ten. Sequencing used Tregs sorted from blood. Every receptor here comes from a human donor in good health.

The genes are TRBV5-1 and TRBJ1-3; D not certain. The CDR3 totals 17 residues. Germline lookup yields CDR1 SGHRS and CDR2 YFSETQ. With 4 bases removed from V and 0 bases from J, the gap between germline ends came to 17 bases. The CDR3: CASSTNRLLDSGNTIYF. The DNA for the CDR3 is TGCGCCAGCAGCACGAACCGACTGTTGGACTCTGGAAACACCATATATTTT.

The CDR3 nucleotides are TGTGCCAGCAGCCCGGGACTAGCGGGAAGGAACCAAGAGACCCAGTACTTC. Translation: CASSPGLAGRNQETQYF. The chain carries TRBV7-2 and TRBJ2-5; 13 positions match TRBD2. With 5 bases clipped from V and 0 bases from J, the junction kept 6 bases outside the gene matches. The germline V gene has CDR1 SGHTA and CDR2 FQGNSA. The CDR3 contains 17 residues.

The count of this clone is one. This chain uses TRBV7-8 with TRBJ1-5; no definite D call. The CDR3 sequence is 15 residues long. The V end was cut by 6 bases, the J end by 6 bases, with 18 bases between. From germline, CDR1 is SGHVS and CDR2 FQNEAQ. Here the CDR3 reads CASSLPGRPPQPQHF. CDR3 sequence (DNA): TGTGCCAGCAGTCTACCCGGACGTCCCCCTCAGCCCCAGCATTTT.

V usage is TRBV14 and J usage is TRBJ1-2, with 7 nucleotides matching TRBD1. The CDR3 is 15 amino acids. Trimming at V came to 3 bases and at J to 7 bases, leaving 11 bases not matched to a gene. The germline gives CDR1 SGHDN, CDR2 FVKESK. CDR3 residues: CASSQLGTAWGGYTF. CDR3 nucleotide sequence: TGTGCCAGCAGCCAGTTAGGGACAGCTTGGGGTGGCTACACCTTC.

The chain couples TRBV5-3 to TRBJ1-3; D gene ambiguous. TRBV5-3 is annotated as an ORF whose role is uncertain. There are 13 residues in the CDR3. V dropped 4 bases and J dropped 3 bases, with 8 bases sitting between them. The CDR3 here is CARSHSSGNTIYF. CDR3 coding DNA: TGTGCCAGAAGCCATAGCAGTGGAAACACCATATATTTT.

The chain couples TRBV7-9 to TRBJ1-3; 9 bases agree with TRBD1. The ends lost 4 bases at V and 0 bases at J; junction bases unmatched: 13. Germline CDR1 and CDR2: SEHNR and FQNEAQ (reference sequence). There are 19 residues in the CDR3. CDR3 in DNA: TGTGCCAGCAGCTCCTTATTTACAGGGGGCCCCAGCTCTGGAAACACCATATATTTT. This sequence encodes CASSSLFTGGPSSGNTIYF.

The CDR3 here is CASSQPRWTGQETQYF. The DNA for the CDR3 is TGCGCCAGCAGCCAACCCCGGTGGACAGGACAAGAGACCCAGTACTTC. The chain carries TRBV4-1 and TRBJ2-5; 7 bases align to TRBD1. Losses at the gene ends were 2 bases for V and 2 bases for J; bases not matched to a gene: 8. CDR3 length equals 16 residues. Per germline, CDR1 MGHRA and CDR2 YSYEKL.

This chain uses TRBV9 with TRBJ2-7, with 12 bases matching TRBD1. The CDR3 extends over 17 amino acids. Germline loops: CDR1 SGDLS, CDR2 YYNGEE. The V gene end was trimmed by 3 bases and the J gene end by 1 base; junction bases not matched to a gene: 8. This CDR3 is CASSGGTGGPGSYEQYF. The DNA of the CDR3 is TGTGCCAGCAGCGGTGGGACAGGGGGCCCAGGGTCCTACGAGCAGTACTTC.

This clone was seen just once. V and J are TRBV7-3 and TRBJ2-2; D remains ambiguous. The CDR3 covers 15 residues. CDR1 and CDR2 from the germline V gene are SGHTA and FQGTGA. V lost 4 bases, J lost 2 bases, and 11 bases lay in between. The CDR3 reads CASSSGSHNTGELFF. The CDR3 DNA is TGTGCCAGCAGCTCAGGCTCACATAACACCGGGGAGCTGTTTTTT.

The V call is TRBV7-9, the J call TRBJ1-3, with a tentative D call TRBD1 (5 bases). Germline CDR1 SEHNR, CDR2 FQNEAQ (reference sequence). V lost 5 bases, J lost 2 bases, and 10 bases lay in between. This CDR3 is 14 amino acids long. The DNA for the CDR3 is TGTGCCAGCAGCCAAACGGGGGCTGGAAACACCATATATTTT. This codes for CASSQTGAGNTIYF.

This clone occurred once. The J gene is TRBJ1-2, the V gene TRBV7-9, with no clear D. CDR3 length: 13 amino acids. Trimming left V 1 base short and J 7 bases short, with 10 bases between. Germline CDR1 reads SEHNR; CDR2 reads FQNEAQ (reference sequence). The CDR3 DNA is TGTGCCAGCAGCTTAGGGGAAAAGGGTGGCTACACCTTC. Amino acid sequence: CASSLGEKGGYTF. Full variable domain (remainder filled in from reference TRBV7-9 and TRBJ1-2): DTGVSQNPRHKITKRGQNVTFRCDPISEHNRLYWYRQTLGQGPEFLTYFQNEAQLEKSRLLSDRFSAERPKGSFSTLEIQRTEQGDSAMYLCASSLGEKGGYTFGSGTRLTVV.